This entry lists 17 T cell receptor beta chains sequenced from one sample in a study of T cells in localized non-small cell lung cancer. Profiled with immunoSEQ multiplex PCR; TCRdb holds only in-frame clones, not every one. This sample carries 20,000 to 30,000 clones, about 88% of them seen once, and the ten largest clones take about 14%. This specimen was peripheral blood, taken before any cancer treatment. Receptors originate from a female donor of 60 years or more with stage II squamous cell lung carcinoma.

The V gene is TRBV6-4, the J gene TRBJ1-6, with D maybe TRBD1 (5 bases). This CDR3 region has 13 residues. Trimming left V 4 bases short and J 9 bases short, with 10 bases between. From germline, CDR1 is MRHNA and CDR2 SNTAGT. CDR3: CASSGDEGSPLHF. The CDR3 DNA sequence: TGTGCCAGCAGTGGGGACGAGGGTTCACCCCTCCACTTT.

The chain has TRBV27 and TRBJ2-5, with D hard to call. Trimming pared 5 bases from V and 5 bases from J, leaving 12 bases between. The V gene's germline CDR1 is MNHEY and CDR2 SMNVEV (reference sequence). There are 13 residues in the CDR3. The CDR3 is CASSQWLGETQYF. CDR3 nucleotide sequence: TGTGCCAGCAGTCAGTGGTTAGGGGAGACCCAGTACTTC.

The chain is built from TRBV4-2 and TRBJ1-3; TRBD1 aligns across 8 bases. Germline CDR1 is LGHNA and CDR2 is YNFKEQ. This CDR3 spans 17 amino acids. J gave up 1 base and V 2 bases, and 7 bases lay outside the gene matches. In nucleotides, the CDR3 is TGTGCCAGCAGCCAAACCGGACAGGGAGGTTCTGGAAACACCATATATTTT. Translating gives CASSQTGQGGSGNTIYF.

The rearrangement joins TRBV27 to TRBJ1-5; 7 bases agree with TRBD1. This CDR3 has 14 residues. Looked up from germline, CDR1 is MNHEY and CDR2 is SMNVEV (reference sequence). With V trimmed by 3 bases and J by 5 bases, 4 bases remained unmatched. CDR3 sequence reads: CASSLGRGYQPQHF. In DNA form, the CDR3 reads TGTGCCAGCAGTTTGGGCAGGGGGTATCAGCCCCAGCATTTT.

J is TRBJ2-7 and V is TRBV2, with D possibly matching TRBD2 (5 bases). The V end was cut by 5 bases, the J end by 1 base, with 12 bases between. The length of the CDR3 is 14 residues. CDR1 SNHLY and CDR2 FYNNEI come from the germline V gene. The CDR3 DNA follows: TGTGCCAGCAGTCCCGGACTGAGATCCTACGAGCAGTACTTC. Translating gives CASSPGLRSYEQYF.

DNA of the CDR3: TGTGCCAGCAGCTTAGACCAGGATTTCTACAATGAGCAGTTCTTC. Amino acid sequence: CASSLDQDFYNEQFF. This chain uses TRBV7-6 with TRBJ2-1; D not resolved. CDR3 length equals 15 residues. Germline lookup yields CDR1 SGHVS and CDR2 FNYEAQ. Between the trimmed V and J ends, which lost 1 base and 3 bases, there was a span of 10 bases.

V is TRBV27 and J is TRBJ2-2, with 7 bases aligning to TRBD1. The length of the CDR3 is 14 residues. J was trimmed by 3 bases and V by 6 bases; bases with no gene match: 4. Germline CDR1 MNHEY, CDR2 SMNVEV (reference sequence). The CDR3 DNA follows: TGTGCCAGCAGAAATGGACAGGACACCGGGGAGCTGTTTTTT. Translated: CASRNGQDTGELFF.

The chain employs TRBV30 and TRBJ2-3; D remains ambiguous. V was clipped by 2 bases and J by 0 bases, with 9 bases between them. Germline V gives CDR1 GTSNPN, CDR2 SVGIG (reference sequence). CDR3 size: 14 residues. CDR3 coding DNA: TGTGCCTGGAGTTCGGCGGCTAGCACAGATACGCAGTATTTT. It encodes CAWSSAASTDTQYF.

This sequence joins TRBV28 and TRBJ2-5, with 7 bases matching TRBD2. The CDR3 has 14 amino acids. Germline-derived CDR1 and CDR2 are MDHEN and SYDVKM. The junction had 5 bases not matched to a gene; V was cut back by 3 bases and J by 4 bases. CDR3 protein: CASSLGGSRETQYF. CDR3 nucleotides: TGTGCCAGCAGTTTGGGGGGGTCGAGAGAGACCCAGTACTTC.

The J gene is TRBJ1-1, the V gene TRBV6-1; 8 nucleotides agree with TRBD1. The CDR3 runs 15 residues. Germline V gives CDR1 MNHNS, CDR2 SASEGT. The V gene end was trimmed by 5 bases and the J gene end by 1 base; junction bases not matched to a gene: 6. CDR3 nucleotide sequence: TGTGCCAGCAGTATACTGGGACAGGCGAACACTGAAGCTTTCTTT. It specifies CASSILGQANTEAFF.

The chain combines TRBV6-6 with TRBJ2-1; 12 bases match TRBD2. CDR3 length equals 16 residues. CDR1 is MNHNY and CDR2 is SVGAGI in the germline V gene (reference sequence). With 5 bases clipped from V and 7 bases from J, the junction kept 9 bases outside the gene matches. Written as DNA, the CDR3 is TGTGCCAGCAGTCCTTTTCTAGCGGGGGGGCGGAATGAGCAGTTCTTC. Its translation: CASSPFLAGGRNEQFF.

There are a few counts of this clone. The rearrangement uses TRBV11-2 and TRBJ1-5; D is unresolved. The CDR3 contains 13 residues. CDR1 is SGHAT and CDR2 is FQNNGV in the germline V gene. V lost 0 bases and J 4 bases, leaving 4 bases between the germline ends. The CDR3 reads CASSLDRNQPQHF. DNA for the CDR3: TGTGCCAGCAGCTTAGATCGGAATCAGCCCCAGCATTTT.

The chain recombines TRBV19 with TRBJ2-2; D may be TRBD1 (5 bases). Germline CDR1 and CDR2: LNHDA and SQIVND (reference sequence). This CDR3 is 15 amino acids long. The germline V and J ends were trimmed by 2 bases and 0 bases, with 7 bases remaining between them. The CDR3 sequence: CASSISTANTGELFF. Here the CDR3 DNA reads TGTGCCAGTAGTATATCGACAGCGAACACCGGGGAGCTGTTTTTT.

The V and J genes are TRBV6-5 and TRBJ2-6; possible D gene TRBD1, 6 bases. The V end was cut by 3 bases, the J end by 4 bases, with 13 bases between. Germline V gene data show CDR1 as MNHEY and CDR2 as SVGAGI. This CDR3 spans 16 amino acids. CDR3 nucleotides: TGTGCCAGCAGTTATCCGATGGGGGCCGGGGCCAACGTCCTGACTTTC. It encodes CASSYPMGAGANVLTF.

The table lists this clone with a count of one. This chain connects TRBV7-6 to TRBJ1-2; tentatively, D is TRBD1 (6 bases). CDR3 length equals 14 residues. Germline CDR1 is SGHVS and CDR2 is FNYEAQ. Deletions cut 7 bases from V and 5 bases from J, with 17 bases between. The DNA of the CDR3 is TGTGCCAGCACCACGGCGGGGGCGGAATATGGCTACACCTTC. Translation: CASTTAGAEYGYTF.

The chain employs TRBV28 and TRBJ1-5; a weak D match, TRBD1 (6 bases). Trimming removed 3 bases from V and 0 bases from J, with 27 bases in between. Germline CDR1 is MDHEN and CDR2 is SYDVKM. CDR3 length: 21 amino acids. The CDR3: CASSFILLRTVGENSNQPQHF. In nucleotides, the CDR3 is TGTGCCAGCAGTTTCATCCTCCTACGGACAGTAGGTGAAAATAGCAATCAGCCCCAGCATTTT. The variable domain in full, with the rest retrieved from reference TRBV28 and TRBJ1-5, is DVKVTQSSRYLVKRTGEKVFLECVQDMDHENMFWYRQDPGLGLRLIYFSYDVKMKEKGDIPEGYSVSREKKERFSLILESASTNQTSMYLCASSFILLRTVGENSNQPQHFGDGTRLSIL.

The CDR3 DNA sequence: TGTGCCAGCAGTCGGACAACAGTTTCCTACGAGCAGTACTTC. Its translation is CASSRTTVSYEQYF. The V call is TRBV2, the J call TRBJ2-7, with D possibly matching TRBD1 (5 bases). From germline, CDR1 is SNHLY and CDR2 FYNNEI. The CDR3 is 14 residues long. Trimming pared 5 bases from V and 1 base from J, leaving 12 bases between. The whole variable domain, remainder taken from reference TRBV2 and TRBJ2-7, is EPEVTQTPSHQVTQMGQEVILRCVPISNHLYFYWYRQILGQKVEFLVSFYNNEISEKSEIFDDQFSVERPDGSNFTLKIRSTKLEDSAMYFCASSRTTVSYEQYFGPGTRLTVT.